The 17 T cell receptor beta chains in this list originate from one sample, sequenced in a study of T-cell reconstitution after alpha-beta-depleted transplantation in children. TCRbeta library construction was performed incorporating unique molecular identifiers. TCRdb reanalysed the PCR reads using MiXCR and keeps one entry per CDR3 protein. The sample records around 240,000 distinct CDR3 sequences, under 9.5% being singletons. The source material was PBMCs, mostly from graft donor cells, sampled 180 days after TCRalphabeta/CD19-depleted stem cell transplant. These receptors were obtained from a male patient younger than 18 who had a stem cell transplant for acute lymphoblastic leukemia, so the T cells may come from the graft donor.

There are a few counts of this clonotype. This chain uses TRBV7-3 with TRBJ1-1, with 10 bases that match TRBD1. The CDR3 extends over 15 amino acids. With V trimmed by 5 bases and J by 1 base, 4 bases remained unmatched. Germline values: CDR1 SGHTA, CDR2 FQGTGA. The CDR3 spells CASSPTGGPNTEAFF. CDR3 nucleotides: TGTGCCAGCAGCCCGACAGGGGGCCCGAACACTGAAGCTTTCTTT.

A few counts support this clonotype. The V and J genes are TRBV19 and TRBJ2-5, with 7 bases identical to TRBD1. Germline trimming cut 3 bases from V and 5 bases from J; bases unmatched to any gene: 9. The CDR3 extends over 15 amino acids. Per the germline V gene, CDR1 is LNHDA and CDR2 is SQIVND (reference sequence). CDR3 amino acids: CASSIQTTGPETQYF. The CDR3 region has the DNA TGTGCCAGTAGTATCCAAACGACAGGGCCGGAGACCCAGTACTTC.

There are many counts of this clonotype. The rearrangement joins TRBV7-2 to TRBJ2-7; 10 bases fit TRBD2. With V trimmed by 5 bases and J by 3 bases, 10 bases remained unmatched. This CDR3 is 16 amino acids long. The germline V gene has CDR1 SGHTA and CDR2 FQGNSA. The CDR3: CASSVLAGASGYEQYF. For the CDR3, the DNA is TGTGCCAGCAGCGTCCTAGCGGGGGCCTCAGGCTACGAGCAGTACTTC.

This clonotype came up many times. V usage is TRBV4-1 and J usage is TRBJ1-2, with D uncertain. Trimming left V 3 bases short and J 5 bases short, with 7 bases between. Germline loops: CDR1 MGHRA, CDR2 YSYEKL. The CDR3 contains 12 residues. The CDR3 protein is CASSQAPYGYTF. CDR3 sequence (DNA): TGCGCCAGCAGCCAGGCGCCATATGGCTACACCTTC.

In regard to this clonotype: A much larger clone is a single base away; this may be a read error. This chain links TRBV7-3 with TRBJ1-1; D not certain. The CDR3 totals 13 residues. The germline V gene encodes CDR1 SGHTA and CDR2 FQGTGA. CDR3 sequence: CASSFTVKTEAFF. The CDR3 DNA is TGTGCCAGCAGCTTCACAGTGAAAACTGAAGCTTTCTTT.

This clonotype was seen a handful of times. The rearrangement links TRBV19 to TRBJ2-7; a weak D match, TRBD1 (6 bases). Germline CDR1 is LNHDA and CDR2 is SQIVND (reference sequence). The CDR3 runs to 15 residues. V lost 1 base, J lost 5 bases, and 15 bases lay in between. CDR3 sequence (DNA): TGTGCCAGTAGTATAGTGAGAGGGGGATCGAACGAGCAGTACTTC. It translates to CASSIVRGGSNEQYF.

The table lists this clonotype with many counts. The chain recombines TRBV5-6 with TRBJ2-1; D gene ambiguous. V was trimmed by 2 bases and J by 0 bases, leaving 9 bases between them. The CDR3 totals 15 residues. Germline V CDR1 and CDR2: SGHDT, YYEEEE. The CDR3 DNA reads TGTGCCAGCAGCTTTTGGGGAAGCTCCTACAATGAGCAGTTCTTC. Translating it yields CASSFWGSSYNEQFF. Based on the CDR3 plus reference TRBV5-6 and TRBJ2-1, the full variable domain is DAGVTQSPTHLIKTRGQQVTLRCSPKSGHDTVSWYQQALGQGPQFIFQYYEEEERQRGNFPDRFSGHQFPNYSSELNVNALLLGDSALYLCASSFWGSSYNEQFFGPGTRLTVL.

In this sample, this clonotype turned up a few times. J is TRBJ2-1 and V is TRBV20-1, with D maybe TRBD1 (6 bases). V was shortened by 0 bases and J by 12 bases, with 9 bases between the two germline ends. Germline CDR1 and CDR2: DFQATT and SNEGSKA (reference sequence). The CDR3 is 11 amino acids. CDR3 in DNA: TGCAGTGCTAGAGAGGGGGCTGGGCAGTTCTTC. Translating gives CSAREGAGQFF.

This clonotype was counted ten times or more. This chain connects TRBV5-6 to TRBJ2-2; 11 bases agree with TRBD1. Trimming removed 3 bases from V and 5 bases from J; junction bases left unmatched: 3. This CDR3 region has 15 residues. CDR1 and CDR2 from the germline V gene are SGHDT and YYEEEE. The CDR3 nucleotides read TGTGCCAGCAGCTGGACAGGGGGCTATACCGGGGAGCTGTTTTTT. As protein: CASSWTGGYTGELFF.

This clonotype showed up many times. The chain carries TRBV11-2 and TRBJ1-6; D not resolved. This CDR3 spans 15 amino acids. CDR1 is SGHAT and CDR2 is FQNNGV in the germline V gene. V lost 3 bases, J lost 7 bases, and 13 bases lay in between. CDR3 protein: CASSLMPQENSPLHF. The DNA of the CDR3 is TGTGCCAGCAGCTTGATGCCCCAGGAGAATTCACCCCTCCACTTT.

This clonotype was observed a handful of times. The chain combines TRBV11-2 with TRBJ2-3, with 11 bases matching TRBD2. CDR1 and CDR2 (germline): SGHAT, FQNNGV. The CDR3 contains 14 residues. V was pared by 7 bases and J by 6 bases, with 6 bases of the junction left unmatched. The DNA for the CDR3 is TGTGCCAGCACCCTAGCGGGAGGAGCGGATACGCAGTATTTT. It encodes CASTLAGGADTQYF.

The sample holds many counts of this clonotype. V and J are TRBV7-2 and TRBJ2-7; D gene unclear. This CDR3 is 13 amino acids long. CDR1 is SGHTA and CDR2 is FQGNSA in the germline V gene. Trimming pared 2 bases from V and 7 bases from J, leaving 12 bases between. The CDR3 region has the DNA TGTGCCAGCAGCTTAAAGAGGCTCCAGGAGCAGTACTTC. Translating gives CASSLKRLQEQYF.

In its sample, this clonotype was seen many times. V and J are TRBV7-8 and TRBJ2-2, with TRBD1 identical over 9 bases. The CDR3 is 15 residues long. Germline lookup yields CDR1 SGHVS and CDR2 FQNEAQ. The J segment lost 7 bases and the V segment lost 6 bases, leaving 9 bases of the junction unmatched. The CDR3 reads CASRRRDRVDGELFF. The CDR3 nucleotides read TGTGCCAGCAGACGCCGGGACAGGGTTGACGGGGAGCTGTTTTTT.

This chain connects TRBV7-2 to TRBJ1-2; D ambiguous. Trimming pared 5 bases from V and 7 bases from J, leaving 11 bases between. The CDR3 covers 12 residues. Germline V CDR1 and CDR2: SGHTA, FQGNSA. For the CDR3, the DNA is TGTGCCAGCAGCCCGTGGGTTCGTGGCTACACCTTC. Amino acids: CASSPWVRGYTF.

This clonotype was observed at least ten times. J is TRBJ2-5 and V is TRBV7-2, with TRBD1 identical over 9 bases. This CDR3 spans 15 amino acids. V lost 2 bases and J lost 1; bases outside the gene matches: 2. Germline V gene sequence: CDR1 SGHTA, CDR2 FQGNSA. This chain's CDR3 is CASSLNRGPQETQYF. CDR3 in DNA: TGTGCCAGCAGCTTAAACAGGGGGCCCCAAGAGACCCAGTACTTC.

This clonotype occurred many times. J is TRBJ2-7 and V is TRBV6-5; D call uncertain. The V end lost 0 bases, the J end lost 0 bases, and 9 bases lay between the germline ends. The length of the CDR3 is 15 residues. CDR1 and CDR2 from the germline V gene are MNHEY and SVGAGI. In DNA, the CDR3 is TGTGCCAGCAGTTACTCGACCCCAGCCTCCTACGAGCAGTACTTC. Protein: CASSYSTPASYEQYF.

This clonotype has a count of ten or more. The genes are TRBV20-1 and TRBJ2-1; D unclear. Germline V lookup: CDR1 DFQATT, CDR2 SNEGSKA (reference sequence). The CDR3 runs to 11 residues. Trimming shortened V by 5 bases and J by 8 bases, and 10 bases separated the two germline ends. CDR3 loop: CSAPLVDEQFF. The DNA for the CDR3 is TGCAGTGCTCCTTTAGTAGATGAGCAGTTCTTC.